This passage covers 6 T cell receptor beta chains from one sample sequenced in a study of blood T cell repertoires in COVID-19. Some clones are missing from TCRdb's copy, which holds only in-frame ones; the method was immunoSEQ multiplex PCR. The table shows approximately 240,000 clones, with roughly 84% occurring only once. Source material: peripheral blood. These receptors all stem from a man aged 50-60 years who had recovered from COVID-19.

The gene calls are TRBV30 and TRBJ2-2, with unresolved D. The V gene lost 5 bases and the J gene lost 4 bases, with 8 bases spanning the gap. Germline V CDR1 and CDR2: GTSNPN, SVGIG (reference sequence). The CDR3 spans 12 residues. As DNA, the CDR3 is TGTGCCTGGGCCTATCTCACCGGGGAGCTGTTTTTT. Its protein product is CAWAYLTGELFF. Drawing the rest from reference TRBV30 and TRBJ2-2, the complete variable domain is SQTIHQWPATLVQPVGSPLSLECTVEGTSNPNLYWYRQAAGRGLQLLFYSVGIGQISSEVPQNLSASRPQDRQFILSSKKLLLSDSGFYLCAWAYLTGELFFGEGSRLTVL.

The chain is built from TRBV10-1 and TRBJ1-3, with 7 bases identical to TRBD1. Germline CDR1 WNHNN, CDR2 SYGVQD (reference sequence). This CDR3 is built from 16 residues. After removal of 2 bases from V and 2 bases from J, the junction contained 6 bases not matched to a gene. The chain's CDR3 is CASSERSDRAGNTIYF. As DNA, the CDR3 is TGCGCCAGCAGTGAGAGATCCGACAGGGCTGGAAACACCATATATTTT.

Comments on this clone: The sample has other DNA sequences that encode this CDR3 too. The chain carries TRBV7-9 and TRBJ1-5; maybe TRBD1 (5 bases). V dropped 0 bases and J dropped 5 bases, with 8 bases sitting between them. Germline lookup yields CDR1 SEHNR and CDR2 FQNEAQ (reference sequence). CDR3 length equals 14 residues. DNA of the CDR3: TGTGCCAGCAGCTTAGCCGGGGGGGATCAGCCCCAGCATTTT. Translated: CASSLAGGDQPQHF.

CDR3 sequence reads: CASSSGLVSSYEQYF. In DNA form, the CDR3 reads TGTGCCAGCAGTTCGGGACTAGTGAGTTCCTACGAGCAGTACTTC. This sequence joins TRBV5-6 and TRBJ2-7, with 8 positions matching TRBD2. The J segment lost 1 base and the V segment lost 5 bases, leaving 8 bases of the junction unmatched. The CDR3 sequence is 15 residues long. The V gene's germline CDR1 is SGHDT and CDR2 YYEEEE.

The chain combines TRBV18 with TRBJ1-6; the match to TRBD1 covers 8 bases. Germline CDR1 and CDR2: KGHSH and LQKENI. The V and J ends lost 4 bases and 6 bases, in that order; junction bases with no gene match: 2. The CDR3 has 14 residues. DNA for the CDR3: TGTGCCAGCTCACAGGACAGGGTTAATTCACCCCTCCACTTT. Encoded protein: CASSQDRVNSPLHF.

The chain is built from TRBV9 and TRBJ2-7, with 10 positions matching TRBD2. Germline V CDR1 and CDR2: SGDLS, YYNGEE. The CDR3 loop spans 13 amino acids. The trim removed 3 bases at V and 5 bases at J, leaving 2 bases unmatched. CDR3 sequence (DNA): TGTGCCAGCAGCGCTAGCGGGAGTGACGAGCAGTACTTC. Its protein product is CASSASGSDEQYF.